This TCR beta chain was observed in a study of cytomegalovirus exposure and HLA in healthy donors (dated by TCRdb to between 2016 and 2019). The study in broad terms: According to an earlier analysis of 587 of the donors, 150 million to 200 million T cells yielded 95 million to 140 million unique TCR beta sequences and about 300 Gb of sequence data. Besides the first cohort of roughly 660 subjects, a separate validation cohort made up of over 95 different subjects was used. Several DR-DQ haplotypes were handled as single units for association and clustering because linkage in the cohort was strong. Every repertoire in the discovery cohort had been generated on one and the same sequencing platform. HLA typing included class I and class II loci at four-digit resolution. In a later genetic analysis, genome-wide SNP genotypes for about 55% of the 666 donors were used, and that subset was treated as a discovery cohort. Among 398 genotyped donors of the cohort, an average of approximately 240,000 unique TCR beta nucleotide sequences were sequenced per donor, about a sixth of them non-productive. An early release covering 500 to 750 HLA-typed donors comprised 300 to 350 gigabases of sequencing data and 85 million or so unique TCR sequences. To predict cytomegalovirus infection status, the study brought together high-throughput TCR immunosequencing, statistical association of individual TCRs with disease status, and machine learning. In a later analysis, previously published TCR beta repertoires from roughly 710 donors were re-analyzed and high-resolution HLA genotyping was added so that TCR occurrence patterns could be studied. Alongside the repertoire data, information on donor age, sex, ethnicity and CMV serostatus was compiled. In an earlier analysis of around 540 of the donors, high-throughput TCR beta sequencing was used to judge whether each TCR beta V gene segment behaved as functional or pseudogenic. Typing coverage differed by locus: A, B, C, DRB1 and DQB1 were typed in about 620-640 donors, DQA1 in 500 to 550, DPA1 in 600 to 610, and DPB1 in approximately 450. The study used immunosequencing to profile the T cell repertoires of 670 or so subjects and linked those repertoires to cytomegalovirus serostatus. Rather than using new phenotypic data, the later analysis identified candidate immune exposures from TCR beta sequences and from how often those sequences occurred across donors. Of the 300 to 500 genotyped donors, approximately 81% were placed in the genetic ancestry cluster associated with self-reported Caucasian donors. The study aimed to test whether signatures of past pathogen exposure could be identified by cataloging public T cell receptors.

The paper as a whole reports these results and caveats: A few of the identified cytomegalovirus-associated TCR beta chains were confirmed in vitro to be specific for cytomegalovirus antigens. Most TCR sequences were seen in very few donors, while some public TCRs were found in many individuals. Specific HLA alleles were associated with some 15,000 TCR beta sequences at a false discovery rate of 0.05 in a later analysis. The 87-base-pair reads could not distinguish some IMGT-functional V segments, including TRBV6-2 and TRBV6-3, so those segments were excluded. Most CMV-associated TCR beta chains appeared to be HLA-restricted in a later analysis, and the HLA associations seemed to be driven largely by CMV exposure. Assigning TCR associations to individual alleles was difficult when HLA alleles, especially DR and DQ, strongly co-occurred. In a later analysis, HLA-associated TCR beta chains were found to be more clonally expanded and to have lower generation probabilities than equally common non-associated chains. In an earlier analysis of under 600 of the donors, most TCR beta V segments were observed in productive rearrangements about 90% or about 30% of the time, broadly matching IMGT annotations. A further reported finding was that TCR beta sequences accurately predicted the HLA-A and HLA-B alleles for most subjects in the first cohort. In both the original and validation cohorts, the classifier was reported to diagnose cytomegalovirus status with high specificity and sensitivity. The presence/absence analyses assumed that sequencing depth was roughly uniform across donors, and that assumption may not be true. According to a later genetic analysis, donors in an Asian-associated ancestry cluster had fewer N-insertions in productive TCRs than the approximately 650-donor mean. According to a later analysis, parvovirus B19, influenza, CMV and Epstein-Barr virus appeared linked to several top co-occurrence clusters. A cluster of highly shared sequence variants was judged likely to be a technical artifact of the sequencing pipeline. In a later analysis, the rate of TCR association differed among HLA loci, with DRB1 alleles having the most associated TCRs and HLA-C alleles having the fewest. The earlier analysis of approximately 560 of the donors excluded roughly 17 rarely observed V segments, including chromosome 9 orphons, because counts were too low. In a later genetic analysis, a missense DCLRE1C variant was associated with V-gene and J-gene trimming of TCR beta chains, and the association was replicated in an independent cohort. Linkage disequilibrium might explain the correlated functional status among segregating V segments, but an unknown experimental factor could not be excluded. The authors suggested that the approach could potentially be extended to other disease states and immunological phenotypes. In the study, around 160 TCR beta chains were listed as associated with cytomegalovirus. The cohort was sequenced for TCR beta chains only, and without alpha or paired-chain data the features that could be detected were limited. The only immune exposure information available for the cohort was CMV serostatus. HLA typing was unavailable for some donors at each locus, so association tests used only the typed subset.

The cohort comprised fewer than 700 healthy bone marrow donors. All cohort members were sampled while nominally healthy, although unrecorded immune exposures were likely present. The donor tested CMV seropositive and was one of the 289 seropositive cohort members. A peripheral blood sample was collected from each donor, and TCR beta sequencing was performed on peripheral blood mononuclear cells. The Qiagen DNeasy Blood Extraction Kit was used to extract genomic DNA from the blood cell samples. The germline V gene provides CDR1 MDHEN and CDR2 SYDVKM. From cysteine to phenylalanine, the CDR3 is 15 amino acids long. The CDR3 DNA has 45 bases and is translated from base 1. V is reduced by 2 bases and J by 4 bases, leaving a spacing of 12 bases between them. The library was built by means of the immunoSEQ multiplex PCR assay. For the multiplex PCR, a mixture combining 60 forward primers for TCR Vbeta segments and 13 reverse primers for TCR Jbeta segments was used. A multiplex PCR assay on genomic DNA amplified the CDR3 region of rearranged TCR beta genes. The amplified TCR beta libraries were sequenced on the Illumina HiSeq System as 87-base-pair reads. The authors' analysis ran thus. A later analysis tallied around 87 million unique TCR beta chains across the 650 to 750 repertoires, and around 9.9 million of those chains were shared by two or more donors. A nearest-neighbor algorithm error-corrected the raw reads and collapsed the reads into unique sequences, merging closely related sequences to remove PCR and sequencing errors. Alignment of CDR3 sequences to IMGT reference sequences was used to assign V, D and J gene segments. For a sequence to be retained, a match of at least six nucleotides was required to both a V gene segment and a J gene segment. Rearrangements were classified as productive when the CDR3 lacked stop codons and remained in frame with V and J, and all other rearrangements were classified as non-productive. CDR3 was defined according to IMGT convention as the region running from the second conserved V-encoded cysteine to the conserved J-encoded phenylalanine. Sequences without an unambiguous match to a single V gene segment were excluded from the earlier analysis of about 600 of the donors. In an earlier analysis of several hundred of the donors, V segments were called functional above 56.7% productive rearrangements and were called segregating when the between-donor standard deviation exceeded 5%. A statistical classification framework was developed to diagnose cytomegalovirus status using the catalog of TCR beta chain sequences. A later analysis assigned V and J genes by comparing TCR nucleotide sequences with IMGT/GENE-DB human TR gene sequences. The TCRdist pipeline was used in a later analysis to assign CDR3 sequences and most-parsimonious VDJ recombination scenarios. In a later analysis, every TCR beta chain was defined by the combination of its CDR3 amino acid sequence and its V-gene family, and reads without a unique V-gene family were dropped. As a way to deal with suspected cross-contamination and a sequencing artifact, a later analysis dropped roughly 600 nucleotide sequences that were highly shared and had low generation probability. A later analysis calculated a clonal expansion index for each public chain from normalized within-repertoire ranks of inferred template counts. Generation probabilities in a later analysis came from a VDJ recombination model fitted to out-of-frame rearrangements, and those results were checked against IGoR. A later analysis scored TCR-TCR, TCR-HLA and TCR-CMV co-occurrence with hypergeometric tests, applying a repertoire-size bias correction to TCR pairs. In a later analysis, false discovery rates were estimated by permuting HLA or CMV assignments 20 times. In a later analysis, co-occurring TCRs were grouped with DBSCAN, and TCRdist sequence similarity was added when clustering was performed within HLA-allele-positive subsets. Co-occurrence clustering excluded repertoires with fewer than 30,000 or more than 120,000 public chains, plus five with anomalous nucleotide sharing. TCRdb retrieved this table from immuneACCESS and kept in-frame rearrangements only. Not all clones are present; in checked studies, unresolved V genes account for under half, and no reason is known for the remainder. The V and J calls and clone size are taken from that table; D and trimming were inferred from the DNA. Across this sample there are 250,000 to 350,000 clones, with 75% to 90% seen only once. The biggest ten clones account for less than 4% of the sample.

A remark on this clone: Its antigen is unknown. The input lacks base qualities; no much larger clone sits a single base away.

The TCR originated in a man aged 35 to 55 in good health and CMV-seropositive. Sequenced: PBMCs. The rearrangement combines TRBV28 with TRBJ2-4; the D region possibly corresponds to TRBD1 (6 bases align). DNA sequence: TGTGCCAGCAGTTTAGTAGGGGGTTCAAAAAACATTCAGTACTTC. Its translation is CASSLVGGSKNIQYF. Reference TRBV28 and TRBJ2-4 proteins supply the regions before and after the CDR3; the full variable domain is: DVKVTQSSRYLVKRTGEKVFLECVQDMDHENMFWYRQDPGLGLRLIYFSYDVKMKEKGDIPEGYSVSREKKERFSLILESASTNQTSMYLCASSLVGGSKNIQYFGAGTRLSVL.